The 31 T cell receptor beta chains presented below share a single source sample, sequenced in a study of blood T cells in healthy people across ages. A J-beta primer mix and a sample-barcoded 5' primer were used in a second PCR of roughly 7 to 12 cycles. One entry per CDR3 protein, called by TCRdb with MiXCR from the 5' RACE reads. The table has roughly 800,000 distinct CDR3 sequences, 55% to 70% seen once. The specimen was blood. The receptors were gathered from a man under 40 in good health.

This clonotype was observed a handful of times. The chain couples TRBV29-1 to TRBJ2-5; D not certain. This CDR3 spans 10 amino acids. Germline V gene lookup returns CDR1 SQVTM and CDR2 ANQGSEA. Trimming left V 4 bases short and J 5 bases short, with 5 bases between. Here the CDR3 DNA reads TGCAGCGTTGCGTGGGAGACCCAGTACTTC. It encodes CSVAWETQYF.

The chain carries TRBV5-1 and TRBJ2-7; TRBD1 matches 9 bases. V shed 8 bases, J shed 7 bases, and the junction held 13 bases outside the gene matches. Germline loops: CDR1 SGHRS, CDR2 YFSETQ. This CDR3 contains 14 residues. In DNA form, the CDR3 reads TGCGCCAGTACACGGGACAGGGATTACAATGAGCAGTACTTC. Its protein product is CASTRDRDYNEQYF. Filled out from reference TRBV5-1 and TRBJ2-7, the complete variable domain reads KAGVTQTPRYLIKTRGQQVTLSCSPISGHRSVSWYQQTPGQGLQFLFEYFSETQRNKGNFPGRFSGRQFSNSRSEMNVSTLELGDSALYLCASTRDRDYNEQYFGPGTRLTVT.

In its sample, this clonotype was seen a few times. V usage is TRBV20-1 and J usage is TRBJ1-2, with D uncertain. Germline loops: CDR1 DFQATT, CDR2 SNEGSKA (reference sequence). V lost 0 bases, J lost 5 bases, and 10 bases lay in between. CDR3 size: 13 residues. CDR3 in DNA: TGCAGTGCTAGAGAAGTTTGGTCATATGGCTACACCTTC. The encoded protein is CSAREVWSYGYTF.

The chain links TRBV7-2 to TRBJ2-4, with 9 nucleotides matching TRBD1. Trimming took 4 bases from V and 13 from J; bases not matched to a gene: 11. Germline lookup yields CDR1 SGHTA and CDR2 FQGNSA. The CDR3 covers 14 residues. Here the CDR3 DNA reads TGTGCCAGCAGCTGGGTAGGGACAGGGCATGAGCAGTACTTC. Translated: CASSWVGTGHEQYF.

V is TRBV3-1 and J is TRBJ2-1; TRBD2 is a possible D gene (6 bases). CDR1 is LGHDT, CDR2 YNNKEL, per germline (reference sequence). V lost 1 base and J 10 bases, leaving 17 bases between the germline ends. This CDR3 region has 15 residues. The CDR3 nucleotides are TGTGCCAGCAGCCAAGGGCGGGGTAGCGGAGCCGAGCAGTTCTTC. Protein: CASSQGRGSGAEQFF.

The rearrangement uses TRBV7-2 and TRBJ1-6; 8 nucleotides match TRBD1. CDR3 size: 17 residues. J gave up 7 bases and V 6 bases, and 14 bases lay outside the gene matches. Germline V gene data show CDR1 as SGHTA and CDR2 as FQGNSA. The CDR3 DNA is TGTGCCAGCAGTTTCCAAGGGGTGGGACAGGTGAATTCACCCCTCCACTTT. Translating it yields CASSFQGVGQVNSPLHF.

Points on this clonotype: The junction does not match germline at one end; this may be a read error. The rearrangement links TRBV3-1 to TRBJ1-6; TRBD1 matches 9 bases. The germline V gene encodes CDR1 LGHDT and CDR2 YNNKEL (reference sequence). This CDR3 has 18 amino acids. The CDR3 DNA follows: TGTGCCAGTAGCCAAGATTTGGGACAGGGCACGAGTAATTCACCCCTCCACTTT. Translation gives CASSQDLGQGTSNSPLHF. Full variable domain (missing parts from reference TRBV3-1 and TRBJ1-6): DTAVSQTPKYLVTQMGNDKSIKCEQNLGHDTMYWYKQDSKKFLKIMFSYNNKELIINETVPNRFSPKSPDKAHLNLHINSLELGDSAVYFCASSQDLGQGTSNSPLHFGNGTRLTVT.

CDR3 sequence (DNA): TGTGCCAGCAGCTCCACCGAGGGCGGCAATGAGCAGTTCTTC. Translated, it gives CASSSTEGGNEQFF. This chain joins TRBV11-2 and TRBJ2-1, with D possibly TRBD2 on 5 matching bases. V lost 4 bases and J 6 bases, leaving 13 bases between the germline ends. CDR3 length: 14 residues. Per the germline V gene, CDR1 is SGHAT and CDR2 is FQNNGV.

CDR3 bases: TGTGCCAGCTTGATCGGCCGGACCTATGGCTACACCTTC. The encoded protein is CASLIGRTYGYTF. The chain has TRBV2 and TRBJ1-2, with unresolved D. Germline loops: CDR1 SNHLY, CDR2 FYNNEI. Trimming left V 8 bases short and J 4 bases short, with 14 bases between. This CDR3 contains 13 residues.

The chain has TRBV7-2 and TRBJ1-2; 11 nucleotides align to TRBD1. V was pared by 7 bases and J by 5 bases, with 9 bases of the junction left unmatched. The germline V gene has CDR1 SGHTA and CDR2 FQGNSA. The CDR3 is 15 amino acids. The DNA for the CDR3 is TGTGCCAGCACCAACACCGGGACAGGGGGTTATGGCTACACCTTC. It encodes CASTNTGTGGYGYTF.

This clonotype was observed at least ten times. The V call is TRBV6-2 or TRBV6-3, the J call TRBJ1-2, with TRBD1 identical over 10 bases. The V segment lost 6 bases and the J segment 4 bases; nucleotides outside the gene matches: 2. This CDR3 contains 13 residues. The germline V gene has CDR1 MNHEY and CDR2 SVGEGT. In nucleotides, the CDR3 is TGTGCCAGCAGCCGGGACAGGGGCTATGGCTACACCTTC. Amino acid sequence: CASSRDRGYGYTF.

The genes are TRBV27 and TRBJ2-6; D remains ambiguous. Germline V gives CDR1 MNHEY, CDR2 SMNVEV (reference sequence). The CDR3 is 15 amino acids. The germline V and J ends were trimmed by 8 bases and 0 bases, with 11 bases remaining between them. The CDR3 loop is CASASISSGANVLTF. The CDR3 coding sequence is TGTGCCAGCGCCTCGATTAGCTCTGGGGCCAACGTCCTGACTTTC.

V gene TRBV11-2 combines with J gene TRBJ2-3; a possible D gene is TRBD2 (6 bases). Germline loops: CDR1 SGHAT, CDR2 FQNNGV. V shed 5 bases and J shed 8 bases, with 11 bases lying between them. The CDR3 consists of 12 residues. The CDR3 region is CASSMTRGTQYF. Here the CDR3 DNA reads TGTGCCAGCAGCATGACTAGGGGTACGCAGTATTTT. The whole variable domain, filled in from reference TRBV11-2 and TRBJ2-3, reads EAGVAQSPRYKIIEKRQSVAFWCNPISGHATLYWYQQILGQGPKLLIQFQNNGVVDDSQLPKDRFSAERLKGVDSTLKIQPAKLEDSAVYLCASSMTRGTQYFGPGTRLTVL.

The rearrangement uses TRBV15 and TRBJ2-4, with TRBD2 matching over 12 bases. The CDR3 sequence is 19 residues long. V gave up 3 bases and J gave up 3 bases; unmatched junction bases: 12. The germline gives CDR1 LNHNV, CDR2 YYDKDF (reference sequence). In DNA, the CDR3 is TGTGCCACCAGCAGGCTGACTAGCGGGAGTCTGGGAGGCAAAAACATTCAGTACTTC. Translated, it gives CATSRLTSGSLGGKNIQYF.

The chain couples TRBV5-5 to TRBJ2-1; TRBD1 is a possible D gene (5 bases). CDR1 SGHKS and CDR2 YYEKEE come from the germline V gene (reference sequence). Trimming cost V 4 bases and J 4 bases, with 15 bases left between them. The CDR3 covers 15 residues. Here the CDR3 reads CASSLGPATYNEQFF. The DNA for the CDR3 is TGTGCCAGCAGCCTGGGGCCCGCAACGTACAATGAGCAGTTCTTC.

The sample holds a few counts of this clonotype. The chain has TRBV4-3 and TRBJ2-4, with D tentatively TRBD2 (6 bases). The CDR3 has 13 amino acids. In germline, CDR1 is LGHNA, CDR2 YSLEER. V shed 4 bases and J shed 13 bases, with 17 bases lying between them. CDR3 residues: CASSPGSGREQYF. CDR3 nucleotides: TGCGCCAGCAGCCCGGGGTCAGGTCGGGAGCAGTACTTC.

The rearrangement joins TRBV4-3 to TRBJ2-7, with D possibly being TRBD2 (6 bases). This CDR3 contains 14 residues. V lost 3 bases, J lost 2 bases, and 11 bases lay in between. The germline gives CDR1 LGHNA, CDR2 YSLEER. CDR3 sequence: CASSQDSGTYEQYF. CDR3 in DNA: TGCGCCAGCAGCCAGGATAGCGGAACCTACGAGCAGTACTTC.

This chain's CDR3 is CASSSRSGASLYEQYF. CDR3 in DNA: TGTGCCAGCAGCTCTAGGTCCGGGGCGTCTTTGTACGAGCAGTACTTC. The rearrangement uses TRBV5-6 and TRBJ2-5; tentatively, D is TRBD1 or TRBD2 (5 bases each). The J call may be faulty, since TRBJ2-7 better matches the DNA end. Germline assignment: CDR1 SGHDT and CDR2 YYEEEE. CDR3 length: 16 amino acids.

This chain uses TRBV29-1 with TRBJ2-5, with 11 positions matching TRBD2. The V gene's germline CDR1 is SQVTM and CDR2 ANQGSEA. V was pared by 3 bases and J by 4 bases, with 13 bases of the junction left unmatched. CDR3 length equals 17 residues. The DNA of the CDR3 is TGCAGCGTTGACCCTCTACTCACTAGCGGGAGAAGAGAGACCCAGTACTTC. Translated, it gives CSVDPLLTSGRRETQYF.

The V gene is TRBV4-3, the J gene TRBJ2-7, with D possibly being TRBD2 (6 bases). The germline CDR1 and CDR2 sequences are LGHNA and YSLEER. This CDR3 has 15 residues. Trimming stripped 1 base from V and 5 bases from J, with 15 bases between. CDR3 residues: CASSQGRGARNEQYF. Here the CDR3 DNA reads TGCGCCAGCAGCCAAGGTCGCGGGGCACGAAACGAGCAGTACTTC.

As regards this clonotype: The junction and the germline gene differ at one end; a read error may be behind it. This chain uses TRBV7-2 with TRBJ2-6, with 10 positions matching TRBD2. The CDR3 is 17 amino acids. Germline CDR1 reads SGHTA; CDR2 reads FQGNSA. CDR3 coding DNA: TGTGCCAGCAGCTTGACTAGCGGGCTGGCTGGGGCCAGCGTCCTGACTTTC. Amino acid sequence: CASSLTSGLAGASVLTF. The whole variable domain, filled in from reference TRBV7-2 and TRBJ2-6, reads GAGVSQSPSNKVTEKGKDVELRCDPISGHTALYWYRQSLGQGLEFLIYFQGNSAPDKSGLPSDRFSAERTGGSVSTLTIQRTQQEDSAVYLCASSLTSGLAGASVLTFGAGSRLTVL.

This clonotype was counted a single time. The chain carries TRBV12-3 or TRBV12-4 and TRBJ2-7; D gene uncertain. The J call may not be correct, given that the DNA end is closer to TRBJ2-5. This CDR3 has 12 amino acids. The CDR3 DNA follows: TGTGCCAGCAGTTTCCCCCTAGGGACCCAGTACTTC. It translates to CASSFPLGTQYF.

This clonotype has just a few counts. The rearrangement links TRBV6-1 to TRBJ2-7, with 7 bases aligning to TRBD2. Trimming removed 4 bases from V and 3 bases from J; junction bases left unmatched: 6. In germline, CDR1 is MNHNS, CDR2 SASEGT. This CDR3 is built from 14 residues. CDR3 amino acids: CASSASGANYEQYF. The CDR3, as DNA: TGTGCCAGCAGTGCGAGCGGGGCTAACTACGAGCAGTACTTC.

This clonotype was observed a few times. The chain employs TRBV6-2 or TRBV6-3 and TRBJ2-7; 13 nucleotides agree with TRBD2. Germline V CDR1 and CDR2: MNHEY, SVGEGT. The CDR3 is 17 residues long. V gave up 0 bases and J gave up 1 base; unmatched junction bases: 3. The chain's CDR3 is CASSYSLTSGRSYEQYF. The CDR3, as DNA: TGTGCCAGCAGTTACTCGCTGACTAGCGGGAGGTCCTACGAGCAGTACTTC.

Notes on this clonotype: Sequence at one end of the junction differs from germline and may be a read error. V is TRBV6-1 and J is TRBJ2-6, with 7 bases identical to TRBD2. Germline loops: CDR1 MNHNS, CDR2 SASEGT. This CDR3 has 16 amino acids. CDR3 sequence: CASSSGTTSRANVLTF. CDR3 in DNA: TGTGCCAGCAGTTCCGGGACTACCTCTAGGGCCAACGTCCTGACTTTC.

The chain carries TRBV28 and TRBJ2-7; D uncertain. The CDR3 extends over 19 amino acids. The germline V and J ends were trimmed by 4 bases and 7 bases, with 32 bases remaining between them. Germline-derived CDR1 and CDR2 are MDHEN and SYDVKM. The CDR3 protein is CASSSAEKLGKNLVWEQYF. The CDR3 coding sequence is TGTGCCAGCAGTTCCGCCGAGAAGTTAGGGAAGAATCTAGTTTGGGAGCAGTACTTC.

The chain recombines TRBV2 with TRBJ2-7; tentatively, D is TRBD1 or TRBD2 (5 bases each). Germline values: CDR1 SNHLY, CDR2 FYNNEI. The CDR3 covers 13 residues. With 7 bases removed from V and 2 bases from J, the gap between germline ends came to 12 bases. The CDR3 is CASKHSGPYEQYF. CDR3 nucleotides: TGTGCCAGCAAGCACTCGGGGCCCTACGAGCAGTACTTC.

This clonotype was observed once. The rearrangement uses TRBV2 and TRBJ2-7, with 7 bases fitting TRBD2. This CDR3 region has 15 residues. Germline lookup yields CDR1 SNHLY and CDR2 FYNNEI. Trimming took 7 bases from V and 0 from J; bases not matched to a gene: 9. The DNA for the CDR3 is TGTGCCAGCAAGGAAGGCGGGGGTTACTCCTACGAGCAGTACTTC. Translation gives CASKEGGGYSYEQYF.

In its sample, this clonotype was seen a few times. The genes are TRBV2 and TRBJ2-7; TRBD1 aligns across 7 bases. The CDR3 contains 15 residues. Trimming took 0 bases from V and 5 from J; bases not matched to a gene: 7. Per the germline V gene, CDR1 is SNHLY and CDR2 is FYNNEI. In DNA, the CDR3 is TGTGCCAGCAGTGAAGCGCTGTTAACAGGGGACGAGCAGTACTTC. This gives the protein CASSEALLTGDEQYF.

V gene TRBV12-3 or TRBV12-4 combines with J gene TRBJ1-1; D ambiguous. CDR3 size: 12 residues. The germline V and J ends were trimmed by 6 bases and 3 bases, with 8 bases remaining between them. The CDR3 sequence: CASSFFDTEAFF. The CDR3 DNA reads as TGTGCCAGCAGCTTTTTCGACACTGAAGCTTTCTTT.

The chain links TRBV27 to TRBJ2-5; TRBD1 is a possible D gene (7 bases). The assigned J gene may be wrong: the sequence end matches TRBJ2-7 better. Germline V gene sequence: CDR1 MNHEY, CDR2 SMNVEV (reference sequence). The CDR3 spans 14 residues. DNA for the CDR3: TGTGCCAGCAGTTTCTCCCAGGGGGGATGCGAGCAGTACTTC. Encoded protein: CASSFSQGGCEQYF.